This T cell receptor beta chain is from a study of Ad26.COV2.S vaccination and SARS-CoV-2 variants. Regarding the study as a whole: After vaccination, reports described spike-specific CD8+ and CD4+ T cell responses as showing substantial breadth. TCR breadth and depth estimates may have understated total T cell responses.

As for this clone: Its antigen remains unknown.

The table came from immunoSEQ multiplex PCR; TCRdb's copy has only in-frame clones and leaves some out. Found here are some 480,000 clones, 70% to 90% of them singletons; the top ten hold roughly 13%. The treatment: roughly 18 received Ad26.COV2.S at low or high dose, single or two shots; 5 received placebo; per-sample allocation not given. The study sampled participants on day 63 after the first vaccine or placebo injection. This adult donor, from Boston, was 18-55 years old. In germline, CDR1 is SGHAT, CDR2 FQNNGV. J gave up 8 bases and V 5 bases, and 7 bases lay outside the gene matches. The CDR3 is 13 amino acids.

The rearrangement links TRBV11-2 to TRBJ1-2; TRBD1 aligns across 8 bases. The receptor comes from a person between 18 and 59 years old who received the Ad26.COV2.S COVID-19 vaccine or a placebo. The material sequenced was peripheral blood, taken in a trial of Ad26.COV2.S vaccine versus placebo. The CDR3 spells CASSPGQGWGYTF. The CDR3 DNA reads TGTGCCAGCAGCCCCGGACAGGGCTGGGGCTACACCTTC.